These 15 T cell receptor beta chains were all obtained from the same sample, sequenced in a study of PD-L1 blockade in urothelial cancer. Some clones are missing from TCRdb's copy, which holds only in-frame ones; the method was immunoSEQ multiplex PCR. Among 45,000 to 50,000 clones, around four fifths were seen once, and the ten largest hold about 1.7%. Time point described: pretreatment peripheral blood. Sequencing used PBMCs, obtained around atezolizumab (anti-PD-L1) treatment. These receptors all come from a man aged 45-60 years with urothelial cancer.

The rearrangement uses TRBV11-1 and TRBJ2-7; D ambiguous. Germline CDR1 is SGHAT and CDR2 is FQDESV (reference sequence). The CDR3 is made up of 13 amino acids. The germline V and J ends were trimmed by 1 base and 2 bases, with 6 bases remaining between them. The chain's CDR3 is CASSLDEAYEQYV. As DNA, the CDR3 is TGTGCCAGCAGCTTAGATGAGGCCTACGAGCAGTACGTC.

The V and J genes are TRBV28 and TRBJ2-1, with D tentatively TRBD1 (6 bases). This CDR3 contains 15 residues. The germline CDR1 and CDR2 sequences are MDHEN and SYDVKM. V was cut by 6 bases and J by 1 base, with 13 bases left in between. CDR3 protein: CASSLRTESYNEQFF. DNA of the CDR3: TGTGCCAGCAGCCTCCGGACAGAGTCCTACAATGAGCAGTTCTTC.

The chain uses TRBV6-6 and TRBJ2-1; D is uncertain. Germline V gives CDR1 MNHNY, CDR2 SVGAGI (reference sequence). Between the trimmed V and J ends, which lost 6 bases and 8 bases, there was a span of 11 bases. The CDR3 length is 12 residues. CDR3 in DNA: TGTGCCAGCAGGCTTTTGTCAGATGAGCAGTTCTTC. Translating it yields CASRLLSDEQFF.

This clone was picked up one time. The V call is TRBV25-1, the J call TRBJ2-7; a possible D gene is TRBD2 (5 bases). CDR1 and CDR2 from the germline V gene are MGHDK and SYGVNS. V gave up 6 bases and J gave up 4 bases, with 13 bases separating them. The CDR3 has 13 amino acids. The CDR3: CASRPTGMYEQYF. CDR3 bases: TGTGCCAGCAGACCGACGGGAATGTACGAGCAGTACTTC.

In DNA form, the CDR3 reads TGCGCCAGCGCGCGCACAGGTGACACCGGGGAGCTGTTTTTT. Translating it yields CASARTGDTGELFF. The chain employs TRBV5-1 and TRBJ2-2, with D perhaps TRBD1 (5 bases). Germline CDR1 is SGHRS and CDR2 is YFSETQ. This CDR3 is 14 amino acids long. With 7 bases removed from V and 3 bases from J, the gap between germline ends came to 13 bases.

The chain employs TRBV6-1 and TRBJ1-3; tentative D call: TRBD1 (6 bases). Germline lookup yields CDR1 MNHNS and CDR2 SASEGT. This CDR3 region has 16 residues. Trimming stripped 1 base from V and 0 bases from J, with 10 bases between. The CDR3 nucleotides are TGTGCCAGCAGTGAAGGGACAGCCACCTCTGGAAACACCATATATTTT. It yields the protein CASSEGTATSGNTIYF.

As regards this clone: The germline gene is not matched at one end of the junction; a read error may be the cause. The V gene is TRBV7-7, the J gene TRBJ2-2, with 8 nucleotides matching TRBD1. Germline loops: CDR1 SSHAT, CDR2 FNYEAQ (reference sequence). The CDR3 loop spans 15 amino acids. The CDR3 sequence is CASTPGQANTGELFF. In DNA form, the CDR3 reads TGTGCTAGCACCCCGGGACAGGCGAACACCGGGGAGCTGTTTTTT.

This clone was recorded once. V is TRBV5-1 and J is TRBJ2-7; D tentatively reads TRBD1 or TRBD2 (5 bases each). CDR1 and CDR2 from the germline V gene are SGHRS and YFSETQ. Trimming cost V 4 bases and J 6 bases, with 5 bases left between them. The CDR3 covers 10 residues. CDR3 amino acids: CASSGGEQYV. Here the CDR3 DNA reads TGCGCCAGCAGCGGGGGCGAGCAGTACGTC.

The chain couples TRBV7-6 to TRBJ2-2, with TRBD2 matching over 10 bases. Germline lookup yields CDR1 SGHVS and CDR2 FNYEAQ. This CDR3 comprises 16 residues. Trimming removed 5 bases from V and 4 bases from J; junction bases left unmatched: 7. Here the CDR3 DNA reads TGTGCCAGCAGCCGCCGGACTAGCGGTATCACCGGGGAGCTGTTTTTT. This encodes CASSRRTSGITGELFF.

A single count supports this clone. V usage is TRBV10-2 and J usage is TRBJ2-2; 7 bases map to TRBD1. Germline-derived CDR1 and CDR2 are WSHSY and SAAADI. The CDR3 consists of 13 residues. V dropped 6 bases and J dropped 4; count of bases not matched to a gene: 2. In DNA form, the CDR3 reads TGCGCCAGCAGGGGACAGACCACCGGGGAGCTGTTTTTT. This gives the protein CASRGQTTGELFF.

The chain couples TRBV5-1 to TRBJ1-2; D is possibly TRBD1 (6 bases). The CDR3 extends over 14 amino acids. Germline V gives CDR1 SGHRS, CDR2 YFSETQ. The ends were cut back, 1 base at V and 2 bases at J, with 9 bases in the middle. DNA of the CDR3: TGCGCCAGCAGCTTGAGGACAGCAAACTATGGCTACACCTTC. Translating gives CASSLRTANYGYTF.

This clone turned up a few times. The J gene is TRBJ1-1, the V gene TRBV1. TRBV1 is recorded as a pseudogene. The CDR3 has 16 residues. The chain's CDR3 is CTSSQVGGSMNTEAFF. DNA for the CDR3: TGCACCAGCAGCCAAGTGGGGGGAAGTATGAACACTGAAGCTTTCTTT.

This clone was seen just once. The rearrangement joins TRBV6-5 to TRBJ2-5; 9 positions agree with TRBD1. The V gene end was trimmed by 6 bases and the J gene end by 5 bases; junction bases not matched to a gene: 10. The CDR3 extends over 15 amino acids. Germline values: CDR1 MNHEY, CDR2 SVGAGI. The CDR3 sequence: CASRGLTGGSETQYF. CDR3 DNA: TGTGCCAGCAGAGGTCTGACAGGGGGTAGTGAGACCCAGTACTTC.

The V and J genes are TRBV5-1 and TRBJ2-1, with 7 nucleotides matching TRBD1. Per germline, CDR1 SGHRS and CDR2 YFSETQ. V dropped 4 bases and J dropped 4; count of bases not matched to a gene: 5. This CDR3 has 14 amino acids. The CDR3 DNA is TGCGCCAGCAGCCCGCGACAGGGATACAATGAGCAGTTCTTC. Protein: CASSPRQGYNEQFF.

This chain uses TRBV6-1 with TRBJ1-3; unclear D gene. V was pared by 2 bases and J by 4 bases, with 9 bases between. Germline-derived CDR1 and CDR2 are MNHNS and SASEGT. The CDR3 runs 14 residues. CDR3 loop: CASSESGSGNTIYF. The CDR3 DNA sequence: TGTGCCAGCAGTGAATCCGGGAGCGGAAACACCATATATTTT.